These 2 T cell receptor beta chains originate from one sample sequenced in a study of OX40 agonist ivuxolimab in advanced cancers. Generated by immunoSEQ multiplex PCR, the TCRdb table keeps only in-frame clones and is missing some. Among roughly 61,000 clones listed, 75% to 90% were seen once. Specimen: CD4+ or CD8+ T cells sorted from blood, collected in a trial of the OX40 agonist ivuxolimab. These receptors were obtained from an adult with an advanced solid tumor such as melanoma, head and neck, liver or kidney cancer.

This rearrangement joins TRBV9 to TRBJ1-1; D is undetermined. CDR1 and CDR2 from the germline V gene are SGDLS and YYNGEE. Trimming stripped 0 bases from V and 0 bases from J, with 6 bases between. The CDR3 is made up of 14 amino acids. CDR3 sequence (DNA): TGTGCCAGCAGCGTAGGGCAGATGAACACTGAAGCTTTCTTT. It yields the protein CASSVGQMNTEAFF.

This rearrangement joins TRBV6-6 to TRBJ2-1; 7 bases line up with TRBD1. V gave up 7 bases and J gave up 2 bases; unmatched junction bases: 8. Germline V lookup: CDR1 MNHNY, CDR2 SVGAGI (reference sequence). The CDR3 length is 15 residues. The CDR3 is CASTLGDSPYNEQFF. In nucleotides, the CDR3 is TGTGCCAGCACCTTAGGGGACAGCCCCTACAATGAGCAGTTCTTC.